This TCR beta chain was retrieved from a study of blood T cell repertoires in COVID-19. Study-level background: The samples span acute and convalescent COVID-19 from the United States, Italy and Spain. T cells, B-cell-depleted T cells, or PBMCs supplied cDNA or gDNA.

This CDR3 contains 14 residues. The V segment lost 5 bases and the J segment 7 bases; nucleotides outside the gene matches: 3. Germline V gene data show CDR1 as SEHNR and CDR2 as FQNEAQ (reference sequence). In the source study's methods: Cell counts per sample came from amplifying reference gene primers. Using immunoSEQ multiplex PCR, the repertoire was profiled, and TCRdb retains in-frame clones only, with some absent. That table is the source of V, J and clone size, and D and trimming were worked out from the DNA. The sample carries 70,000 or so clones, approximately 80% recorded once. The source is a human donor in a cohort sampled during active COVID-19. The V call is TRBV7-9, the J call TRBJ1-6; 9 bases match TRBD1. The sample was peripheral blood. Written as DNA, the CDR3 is TGTGCCAGCAGCACAGGGGGCCAGAATTCACCCCTCCACTTT. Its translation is CASSTGGQNSPLHF.